These 30 T cell receptor beta chains originate from one sample sequenced in a study of early T cells in non-severe SARS-CoV-2 infection. TCRdb re-derived calls from the 5' RACE reads in MiXCR, one entry per CDR3 protein. The data hold some 49,000 distinct CDR3 sequences, with over 9.5% observed a single time. The sample comprised whole blood. All receptors derive from an adult who was a healthcare worker with PCR-confirmed SARS-CoV-2 infection or an uninfected control (not recorded which).

This clonotype was seen ten or more times. The chain carries TRBV29-1 and TRBJ2-1, with unresolved D. Trimming cost V 4 bases and J 0 bases, with 10 bases left between them. CDR1 and CDR2 from the germline V gene are SQVTM and ANQGSEA. There are 14 residues in the CDR3. The CDR3 region is CSVVPPSSYNEQFF. The CDR3 nucleotides are TGCAGCGTTGTACCTCCTAGCTCCTACAATGAGCAGTTCTTC.

A remark on this clonotype: Since a much larger clone is just one base distant, this may be a read error. V and J are TRBV6-6 and TRBJ2-7, with a possible D match to TRBD1 (6 bases). Germline assignment: CDR1 MNHNY and CDR2 SVGAGI (reference sequence). V shed 6 bases and J shed 7 bases, with 16 bases lying between them. CDR3 size: 13 residues. This CDR3 is CASSRDKDGEQYF. In DNA form, the CDR3 reads TGTGCCAGCAGCCGGGACAAGGATGGTGAGCAGTACTTC.

The gene calls are TRBV28 and TRBJ1-6; 7 bases match TRBD1. Trimming removed 6 bases from V and 5 bases from J; junction bases left unmatched: 4. CDR1 and CDR2 from the germline V gene are MDHEN and SYDVKM. The CDR3 runs 14 residues. In DNA, the CDR3 is TGTGCCAGCAGGACCACAGGGGATAATTCACCCCTCCACTTT. It specifies CASRTTGDNSPLHF.

This sequence joins TRBV9 and TRBJ1-1, with D possibly TRBD1 on 6 matching bases. V was pared by 0 bases and J by 3 bases, with 15 bases between. The germline V gene has CDR1 SGDLS and CDR2 YYNGEE. This CDR3 is built from 16 residues. The CDR3 DNA is TGTGCCAGCAGCGTAGGAGGCAGGGGAGGTTACACTGAAGCTTTCTTT. Translated, it gives CASSVGGRGGYTEAFF.

Many counts were recorded for this clonotype. The V call is TRBV14, the J call TRBJ2-7, with D uncertain. The CDR3 length is 16 residues. Per the germline V gene, CDR1 is SGHDN and CDR2 is FVKESK. V shed 3 bases and J shed 1 base, with 16 bases lying between them. The CDR3 loop is CASSHKRAANSYEQYF. The DNA for the CDR3 is TGTGCCAGCAGCCATAAAAGGGCAGCTAATTCCTACGAGCAGTACTTC.

CDR3 sequence: CASSISEESVSTEAFF. CDR3 nucleotides: TGTGCCAGCAGCATTAGCGAGGAGTCAGTGAGCACTGAAGCTTTCTTT. The J gene is TRBJ1-1, the V gene TRBV9; D is ambiguous. V lost 4 bases, J lost 4 bases, and 20 bases lay in between. There are 16 residues in the CDR3. The germline CDR1 and CDR2 sequences are SGDLS and YYNGEE.

This clonotype was found a few times. The V call is TRBV6-1, the J call TRBJ1-1; D is ambiguous. CDR3 length: 15 amino acids. V was trimmed by 2 bases and J by 5 bases, leaving 15 bases between them. CDR1 MNHNS and CDR2 SASEGT come from the germline V gene. The CDR3 region has the DNA TGTGCCAGCAGTGAATGGTACAGATTGGAGACTGAAGCTTTCTTT. Its protein product is CASSEWYRLETEAFF.

This clonotype was observed a few times. The chain carries TRBV11-3 and TRBJ2-1; D remains ambiguous. The CDR3 length is 14 residues. V was clipped by 3 bases and J by 6 bases, with 12 bases between them. Germline V gives CDR1 SGHNT, CDR2 YENEEA. The CDR3 coding sequence is TGTGCCAGCAGCTTTCAGACAAGTACCAATGAGCAGTTCTTC. Translation: CASSFQTSTNEQFF.

This clonotype came up many times. The rearrangement joins TRBV20-1 to TRBJ2-7; 9 bases align to TRBD2. The length of the CDR3 is 15 residues. The V gene end was trimmed by 7 bases and the J gene end by 3 bases; junction bases not matched to a gene: 13. From germline, CDR1 is DFQATT and CDR2 SNEGSKA (reference sequence). CDR3 region: CSVDRVGSGSYEQYF. The CDR3 DNA is TGCAGTGTCGATCGCGTGGGTAGCGGGAGCTACGAGCAGTACTTC.

This clonotype was counted only a few times. The chain couples TRBV7-9 to TRBJ2-7; D remains ambiguous. Germline V gene sequence: CDR1 SEHNR, CDR2 FQNEAQ (reference sequence). The CDR3 runs to 14 residues. Trimming shortened V by 2 bases and J by 2 bases, and 10 bases separated the two germline ends. CDR3 region: CASSLSVATYEQYF. DNA for the CDR3: TGTGCCAGCAGCTTATCGGTAGCAACCTACGAGCAGTACTTC. The full variable domain, its missing parts supplied by reference TRBV7-9 and TRBJ2-7, is DTGVSQNPRHKITKRGQNVTFRCDPISEHNRLYWYRQTLGQGPEFLTYFQNEAQLEKSRLLSDRFSAERPKGSFSTLEIQRTEQGDSAMYLCASSLSVATYEQYFGPGTRLTVT.

V is TRBV29-1 and J is TRBJ2-1; 10 positions match TRBD1. With V trimmed by 3 bases and J by 5 bases, 4 bases remained unmatched. This CDR3 is built from 14 residues. Looked up from germline, CDR1 is SQVTM and CDR2 is ANQGSEA. CDR3 DNA sequence: TGCAGCGTTGACGGGGACAGGGGACACAATGAGCAGTTCTTC. Translation: CSVDGDRGHNEQFF.

The table lists this clonotype with many counts. This chain links TRBV6-2 or TRBV6-3 with TRBJ2-1; 10 positions match TRBD2. V shed 6 bases, J shed 0 bases, and the junction held 5 bases outside the gene matches. This CDR3 is 16 amino acids long. The germline V gene encodes CDR1 MNHEY and CDR2 SVGEGT. CDR3 loop: CASRSLAGSSYNEQFF. CDR3 nucleotides: TGTGCCAGCAGGTCACTAGCGGGGAGCTCCTACAATGAGCAGTTCTTC.

This clonotype was recorded at least ten times. The chain carries TRBV29-1 and TRBJ2-7; 12 positions agree with TRBD1. V shed 4 bases, J shed 4 bases, and the junction held 2 bases outside the gene matches. This CDR3 has 13 residues. Germline V CDR1 and CDR2: SQVTM, ANQGSEA. CDR3 residues: CSVGDRGLYEQYF. In DNA form, the CDR3 reads TGCAGCGTTGGGGACAGGGGGCTTTACGAGCAGTACTTC.

The J gene is TRBJ2-3, the V gene TRBV5-1; D is possibly TRBD2 (6 bases). CDR1 SGHRS and CDR2 YFSETQ come from the germline V gene. The CDR3 covers 13 residues. The ends were cut back, 8 bases at V and 6 bases at J, with 16 bases in the middle. As DNA, the CDR3 is TGCGCCAGTGGGGACTTTCTCGTTGATACGCAGTATTTT. Protein sequence: CASGDFLVDTQYF.

This clonotype was picked up many times. The CDR3 DNA is TGTGCCTGGAGTGTACTGGGTAGGGGTAACACTGAAGCTTTCTTT. It codes for CAWSVLGRGNTEAFF. The chain carries TRBV30 and TRBJ1-1; perhaps TRBD1 as D (5 bases). Germline V gene data show CDR1 as GTSNPN and CDR2 as SVGIG (reference sequence). The CDR3 has 15 residues. V was clipped by 0 bases and J by 2 bases, with 13 bases between them.

Written as DNA, the CDR3 is TGTGCCAGCAGCCAAGGATGGGGGACCCAAGAGACCCAGTACTTC. Translating gives CASSQGWGTQETQYF. The V gene is TRBV3-1, the J gene TRBJ2-5; D possibly matches TRBD1 or TRBD2 (5 bases each). The CDR3 is 15 amino acids. CDR1 is LGHDT and CDR2 is YNNKEL in the germline V gene (reference sequence). Trimming took 1 base from V and 1 from J, leaving 10 bases between them.

This clonotype was detected only a few times. The chain is built from TRBV25-1 and TRBJ2-1; the D is unclear. CDR1 is MGHDK and CDR2 is SYGVNS in the germline V gene. V was pared by 2 bases and J by 0 bases, with 11 bases between. CDR3 size: 16 residues. CDR3 nucleotide sequence: TGTGCCAGCAGTGAAGGTGACCTCAGCTCCTACAATGAGCAGTTCTTC. It encodes CASSEGDLSSYNEQFF. Variable domain in full (rest from reference TRBV25-1 and TRBJ2-1): EADIYQTPRYLVIGTGKKITLECSQTMGHDKMYWYQQDPGMELHLIHYSYGVNSTEKGDLSSESTVSRIRTEHFPLTLESARPSHTSQYLCASSEGDLSSYNEQFFGPGTRLTVL.

The genes are TRBV7-6 and TRBJ2-3, with a tentative D call TRBD1 (6 bases). The V end was cut by 3 bases, the J end by 8 bases, with 9 bases between. CDR3 length: 12 amino acids. Germline V CDR1 and CDR2: SGHVS, FNYEAQ. CDR3 in DNA: TGTGCCAGCAGCTTGACACAGGGTACGCAGTATTTT. Translation gives CASSLTQGTQYF.

The chain joins TRBV6-1 to TRBJ1-1; D remains ambiguous. The CDR3 has 13 amino acids. Germline CDR1 MNHNS, CDR2 SASEGT. V gave up 6 bases and J gave up 4 bases, with 12 bases separating them. The CDR3 here is CASRAFTATEAFF. The CDR3 region has the DNA TGTGCCAGCAGAGCCTTTACCGCCACTGAAGCTTTCTTT.

Many counts were recorded for this clonotype. The chain has TRBV29-1 and TRBJ2-1; possibly TRBD1 or TRBD2 for D (5 bases each). This CDR3 comprises 12 residues. CDR1 is SQVTM, CDR2 ANQGSEA, per germline. Trimming removed 7 bases from V and 7 bases from J, with 14 bases in between. The CDR3: CSGDHVGNEQFF. The DNA for the CDR3 is TGCAGCGGGGACCACGTCGGTAATGAGCAGTTCTTC.

This clonotype was detected many times. This sequence joins TRBV20-1 and TRBJ1-1; possibly TRBD1 for D (5 bases). Trimming left V 2 bases short and J 5 bases short, with 15 bases between. The V gene's germline CDR1 is DFQATT and CDR2 SNEGSKA (reference sequence). The CDR3 contains 14 residues. The CDR3 sequence: CSARPPGPETEAFF. The CDR3 DNA reads TGCAGTGCTAGACCACCGGGACCCGAGACTGAAGCTTTCTTT.

This clonotype was detected ten times or more. The chain is built from TRBV11-2 and TRBJ2-5; a possible D gene is TRBD1 (6 bases). The V end was cut by 5 bases, the J end by 9 bases, with 25 bases between. The CDR3 has 16 amino acids. Per germline, CDR1 SGHAT and CDR2 FQNNGV. The CDR3 sequence: CASSPITFPRPGAQYF. The DNA of the CDR3 is TGTGCCAGCAGCCCAATCACTTTCCCGCGTCCAGGGGCCCAGTACTTC. The full variable domain, with the rest looked up from reference TRBV11-2 and TRBJ2-5, is EAGVAQSPRYKIIEKRQSVAFWCNPISGHATLYWYQQILGQGPKLLIQFQNNGVVDDSQLPKDRFSAERLKGVDSTLKIQPAKLEDSAVYLCASSPITFPRPGAQYFGPGTRLLVL.

The chain is built from TRBV28 and TRBJ2-7; D may be TRBD2 (7 bases). Trimming took off 1 base at V and 5 bases at J, with 12 bases between the two ends. CDR3 length equals 14 residues. Germline loops: CDR1 MDHEN, CDR2 SYDVKM. CDR3 sequence (DNA): TGTGCCAGCAGTTTATATGGGGGGGCCCACGAGCAGTACTTC. Translation: CASSLYGGAHEQYF.

The chain uses TRBV27 and TRBJ2-7; 8 bases agree with TRBD1. Germline loops: CDR1 MNHEY, CDR2 SMNVEV (reference sequence). With 4 bases clipped from V and 6 bases from J, the junction kept 8 bases outside the gene matches. This CDR3 spans 14 amino acids. CDR3 amino acids: CASSSETGAAEQYF. CDR3 nucleotide sequence: TGTGCCAGCAGTTCGGAGACAGGGGCTGCCGAGCAGTACTTC.

This clonotype was picked up many times. This chain connects TRBV28 to TRBJ2-5; 14 nucleotides line up with TRBD2. Trimming at V came to 6 bases and at J to 7 bases, leaving 7 bases not matched to a gene. The V gene's germline CDR1 is MDHEN and CDR2 SYDVKM. The CDR3 sequence is 15 residues long. The CDR3 bases are TGTGCCAGCAGCAGGACTAGCGGGAGGTTCGGGACCCAGTACTTC. Protein: CASSRTSGRFGTQYF.

The sample holds a few counts of this clonotype. The V gene is TRBV18, the J gene TRBJ2-1; perhaps D is TRBD1 or TRBD2 (5 bases each). This CDR3 contains 14 residues. CDR1 is KGHSH and CDR2 is LQKENI in the germline V gene. With 4 bases removed from V and 4 bases from J, the gap between germline ends came to 11 bases. In DNA, the CDR3 is TGTGCCAGCTCACTCCGGGACCCTTACAATGAGCAGTTCTTC. Translated, it gives CASSLRDPYNEQFF.

This clonotype was observed many times. The J gene is TRBJ1-1, the V gene TRBV5-1; the D gene is possibly TRBD1 (6 bases). V lost 3 bases to trimming and J lost 4 bases, with 22 bases between them. Germline V gene sequence: CDR1 SGHRS, CDR2 YFSETQ. This CDR3 is 17 amino acids long. The CDR3 DNA is TGCGCCAGCAGCTCATGGCCACCGGACAGTCTGGGCACTGAAGCTTTCTTT. Translated: CASSSWPPDSLGTEAFF. Looking up the rest from reference TRBV5-1 and TRBJ1-1 gives the full variable domain: KAGVTQTPRYLIKTRGQQVTLSCSPISGHRSVSWYQQTPGQGLQFLFEYFSETQRNKGNFPGRFSGRQFSNSRSEMNVSTLELGDSALYLCASSSWPPDSLGTEAFFGQGTRLTVV.

This clonotype came up many times. The V call is TRBV7-2, the J call TRBJ2-1; no firm D call. Germline V gives CDR1 SGHTA, CDR2 FQGNSA. The CDR3 has 12 amino acids. Trimming stripped 6 bases from V and 7 bases from J, with 10 bases between. The CDR3, as DNA: TGTGCCAGCAGTTATATCGGGAATGAGCAGTTCTTC. As protein: CASSYIGNEQFF.

This clonotype was seen ten or more times. The chain links TRBV4-1 to TRBJ2-7, with D perhaps TRBD2 (7 bases). V lost 0 bases to trimming and J lost 5 bases, with 17 bases between them. The CDR3 loop spans 16 amino acids. Germline CDR1 is MGHRA and CDR2 is YSYEKL. In nucleotides, the CDR3 is TGCGCCAGCAGCCAAGATCGGCGGGGGCCTTGGGACGAGCAGTACTTC. Encoded protein: CASSQDRRGPWDEQYF.

This clonotype came up many times. The chain recombines TRBV12-3 or TRBV12-4 with TRBJ1-1; no reliable D call. Trimming removed 6 bases from V and 1 base from J, with 12 bases in between. CDR3 size: 14 residues. CDR3 DNA: TGTGCCAGCAGGCCCGGACGGTCGAACACTGAAGCTTTCTTT. This sequence encodes CASRPGRSNTEAFF.